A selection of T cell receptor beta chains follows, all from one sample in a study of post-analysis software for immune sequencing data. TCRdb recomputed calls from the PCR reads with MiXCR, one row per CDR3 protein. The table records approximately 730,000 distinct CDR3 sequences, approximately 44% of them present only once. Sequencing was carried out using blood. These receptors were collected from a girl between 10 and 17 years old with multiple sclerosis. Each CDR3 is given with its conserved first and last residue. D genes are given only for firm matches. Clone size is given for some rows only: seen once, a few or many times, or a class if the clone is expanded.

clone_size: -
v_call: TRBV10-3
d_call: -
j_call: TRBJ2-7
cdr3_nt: TGTGCCATCAGTGAGTCAGGGGGATACTACGAGCAGTACTTC
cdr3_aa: CAISESGGYYEQYF

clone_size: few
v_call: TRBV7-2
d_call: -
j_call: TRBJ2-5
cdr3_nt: TGTGCCAGCAGCTTAGGCGGAGGACGGGAAGAGACCCAGTACTTC
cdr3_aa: CASSLGGGREETQYF

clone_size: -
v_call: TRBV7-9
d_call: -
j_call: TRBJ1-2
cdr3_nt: TGTGCCAGCAGCTTAGGACAGCCTCACGCCAGGGGAAACTATGGCTACACCTTC
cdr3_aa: CASSLGQPHARGNYGYTF

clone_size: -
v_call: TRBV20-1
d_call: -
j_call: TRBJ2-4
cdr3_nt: TGCAGTGCTGACACAGAGTTAGCCAAAAACATTCAGTACTTC
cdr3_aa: CSADTELAKNIQYF

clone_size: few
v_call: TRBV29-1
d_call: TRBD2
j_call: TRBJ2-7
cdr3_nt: TGCAGCGTTGAAGAGGGAAGCGGGAGTGTCTTAGGCGAGCAGTACTTC
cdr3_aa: CSVEEGSGSVLGEQYF

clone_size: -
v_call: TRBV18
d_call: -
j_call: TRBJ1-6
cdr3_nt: TGTGCCAGCTCACGCGACAGAAGCTCCTATAATTCACCCCTCCACTTT
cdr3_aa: CASSRDRSSYNSPLHF

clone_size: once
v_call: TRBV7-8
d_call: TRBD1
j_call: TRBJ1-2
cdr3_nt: TGTGCCAGCAGCCCCCCAGGGGGGAGAAACTATGGCTACACCTTC
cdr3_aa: CASSPPGGRNYGYTF

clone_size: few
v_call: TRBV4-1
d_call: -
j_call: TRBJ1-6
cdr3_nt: TGCGCCAGCAGCCAAGATCGGCGAAATTCACCCCTCCACTTT
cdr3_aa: CASSQDRRNSPLHF

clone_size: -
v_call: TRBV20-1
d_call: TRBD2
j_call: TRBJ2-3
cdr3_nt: TGCAGTGCTAGAGTCAGCGGGAGGGATTCGGGCACAGATGCGCAGTATTTT
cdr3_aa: CSARVSGRDSGTDAQYF

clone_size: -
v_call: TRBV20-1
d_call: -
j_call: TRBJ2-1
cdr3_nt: TGCAGTGCGCCAAGACTTGACAGCAGCCCCTACAATGAGCAGTTCTTC
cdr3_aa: CSAPRLDSSPYNEQFF

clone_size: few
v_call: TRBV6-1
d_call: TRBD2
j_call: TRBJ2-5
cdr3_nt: TGTGCCAGCAGTCGAGCGGGAGTAGGGGCAGAGGGGTACTTC
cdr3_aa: CASSRAGVGAEGYF

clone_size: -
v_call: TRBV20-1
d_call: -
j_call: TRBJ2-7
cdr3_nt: TGCAGTGCGGGCCGGCCCAGCGGCGCCTACGAGCAGTACTTC
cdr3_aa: CSAGRPSGAYEQYF

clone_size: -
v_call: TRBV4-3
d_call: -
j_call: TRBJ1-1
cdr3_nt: TGCGCCAGCAGCCAAGATATTATCAACACTGAAGCTTTCTTT
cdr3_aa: CASSQDIINTEAFF

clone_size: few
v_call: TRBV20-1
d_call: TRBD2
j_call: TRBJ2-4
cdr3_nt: TGCAGTGCTAGCCCGAGACTAGCGGGAGCAGGGGAAGCCAAAAACATTCAGTACTTC
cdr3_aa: CSASPRLAGAGEAKNIQYF

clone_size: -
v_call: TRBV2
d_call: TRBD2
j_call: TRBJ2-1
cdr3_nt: TGTGCCAGCAGTATGGGCCGGAAGACCGGGACTAGCGGACTTGAGCAGTTCTTC
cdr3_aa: CASSMGRKTGTSGLEQFF

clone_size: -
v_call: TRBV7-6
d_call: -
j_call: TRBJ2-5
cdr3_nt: TGTGCCAGCAGCTGGGGACCGACCAATGAGCAGTACTTC
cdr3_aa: CASSWGPTNEQYF

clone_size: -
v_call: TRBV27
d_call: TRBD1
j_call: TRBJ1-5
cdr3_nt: TGTGCCAGCAGGGAGAGGGGGCTCGAGAATCAGCCCCAGCATTTT
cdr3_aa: CASRERGLENQPQHF

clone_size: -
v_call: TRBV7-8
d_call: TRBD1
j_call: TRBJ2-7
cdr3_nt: TGTGCCAGCAGCTTAGCCTGGAGGGACAGGGGAACCTACGAGCAGTACTTC
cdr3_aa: CASSLAWRDRGTYEQYF